The present TCR beta chain was sequenced within a study of neurological immune-mediated disorders. It was by 5'RACE with 10-nucleotide random UMIs that the cDNA was made. TCRdb independently ran MiXCR on the 5' RACE reads; one entry per CDR3 protein. The sample holds more than 95,000 distinct CDR3 sequences, approximately 11% seen once. Germline V gene lookup returns CDR1 DFQATT and CDR2 SNEGSKA (reference sequence). Deletions cut 6 bases from V and 0 bases from J, with 12 bases between. The CDR3 runs 14 residues. In its sample, this clonotype was seen many times. The time point is: longitudinal time-point 3.

The chain is built from TRBV20-1 and TRBJ2-1; perhaps TRBD2 as D (5 bases). The clonotype originates from a female donor with HTLV-1-associated myelopathy (HAM/TSP). The source material was PBMCs. The CDR3 bases are TGCAGTGCCAGCCCGGGGAGCTCCTACAATGAGCAGTTCTTC. This codes for CSASPGSSYNEQFF.